This TCR beta chain is from a study of identifying expanded T cells in peripheral blood (dated 2019 in TCRdb). For context, the study as a whole: Four technical replicates, made by sequencing separate aliquots from the same pool of genomic DNA, were compared pairwise. On the study overall, not on this receptor specifically: The authors expected that over much longer intervals, such as months to years, biological variance in healthy repertoires might increase even further. Approximately 1.2 differentially abundant clones were flagged by the binomial model between technical replicates, whereas about 15 and 19 were flagged over around two weeks and four weeks, respectively. Variance in clone template counts between roughly 2-week samples significantly increased with total template count across all healthy donors. Both the number of clones called differentially abundant and the false-positive rate were significantly reduced by the beta-binomial model across all healthy-donor time intervals.

For this clone: Its recognized antigen is unknown. There are no base qualities to consult, and no much larger clone falls within one base.

During the collection period, no infections or other immune events were recorded for the healthy donors. Time-dependent variance in a beta-binomial model of T-cell clone differential abundance was calibrated using healthy-donor blood repertoires as a training cohort. The training cohort comprised about ten healthy donors, 3 female and 7 male. Donor ages ranged from about 29 to 65 years, with an average of around 43 years. Whole blood was collected from each healthy donor at three time points spaced about two weeks apart and obtained from a commercial supplier. For immunosequencing, genomic DNA was extracted from unsorted whole blood. The immunoSEQ Assay, which relies on bias-controlled multiplex PCR amplification of genomic DNA, was used to profile TCRbeta CDR3 regions. The published analysis was carried out like this. The absolute abundance of each unique TCRbeta CDR3 region was quantified after sequences were collapsed and filtered. Differential abundance was tested with a binomial (Fisher-equivalent) model and with a beta-binomial model adding time-dependent variance fitted from healthy donors. Clones with fewer than 5 combined templates were removed, and a clone was called differentially abundant if the clone's Benjamini-Hochberg FDR was below 0.01. The form v = (b*log(k)+a)^2 was used to model beta-binomial variance as a function of total template count across the two samples. TCRdb took over this immuneACCESS table, retaining in-frame rearrangements with V and J assigned. Such tables are incomplete; in checked studies, under half of the missing clones stem from an unresolved V gene, and the remainder is unexplained. The DNA gave D and trimming, while V, J and clone size come from that table. This sample comprises fewer than 130,000 clones, around 88% of them detected only once. Roughly 15% of the sample is taken by the ten largest.

The V and J ends are trimmed by 5 bases and 4 bases, leaving 20 bases between them. Reading from cysteine to phenylalanine, the CDR3 counts 16 amino acids. Just the 48-base CDR3 DNA is kept, in frame starting at base 1. Based on the germline V gene, the CDR1 and CDR2 sequences are LGHNA and YNFKEQ. The sequenced sample consisted of blood. The rearrangement joined TRBV4-2 to TRBJ1-1; the best D guess is TRBD1, with 5 bases matching. This clonotype was obtained from a person between 18 and 75 years old in good health. The CDR3 has the sequence CASSSHGGGPGTEAFF. The base sequence is TGTGCCAGCAGCTCTCATGGGGGAGGGCCCGGCACTGAAGCTTTCTTT.